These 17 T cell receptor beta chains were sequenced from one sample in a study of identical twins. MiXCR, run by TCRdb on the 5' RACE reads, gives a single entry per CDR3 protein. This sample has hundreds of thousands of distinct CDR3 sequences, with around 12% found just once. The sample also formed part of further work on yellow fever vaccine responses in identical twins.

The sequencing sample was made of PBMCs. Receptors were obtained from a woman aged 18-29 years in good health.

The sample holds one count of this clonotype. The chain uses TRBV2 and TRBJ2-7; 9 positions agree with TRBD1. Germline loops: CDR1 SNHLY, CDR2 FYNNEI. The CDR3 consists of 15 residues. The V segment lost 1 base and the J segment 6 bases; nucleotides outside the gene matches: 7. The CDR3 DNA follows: TGTGCCAGCAGTGAAGAGGGACAGGGCCGCCGCGAGCAGTACTTC. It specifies CASSEEGQGRREQYF. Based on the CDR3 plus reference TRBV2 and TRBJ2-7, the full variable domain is EPEVTQTPSHQVTQMGQEVILRCVPISNHLYFYWYRQILGQKVEFLVSFYNNEISEKSEIFDDQFSVERPDGSNFTLKIRSTKLEDSAMYFCASSEEGQGRREQYFGPGTRLTVT.

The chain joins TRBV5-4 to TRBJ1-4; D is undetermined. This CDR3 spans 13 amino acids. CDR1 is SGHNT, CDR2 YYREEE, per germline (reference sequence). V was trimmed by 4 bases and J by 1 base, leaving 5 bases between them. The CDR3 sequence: CASSMRTNEKLFF. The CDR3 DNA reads TGTGCCAGCAGCATGAGAACTAATGAAAAACTGTTTTTT.

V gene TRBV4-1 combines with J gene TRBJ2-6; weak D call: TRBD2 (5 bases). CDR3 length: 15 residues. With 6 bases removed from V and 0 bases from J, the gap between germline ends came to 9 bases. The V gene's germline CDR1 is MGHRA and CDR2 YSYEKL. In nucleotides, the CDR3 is TGCGCCAGCAGTGGACGGGGCTCTGGGGCCAACGTCCTGACTTTC. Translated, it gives CASSGRGSGANVLTF.

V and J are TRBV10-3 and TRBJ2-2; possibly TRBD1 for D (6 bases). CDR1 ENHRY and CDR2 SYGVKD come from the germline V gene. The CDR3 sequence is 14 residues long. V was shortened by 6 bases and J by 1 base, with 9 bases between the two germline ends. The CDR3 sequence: CAISRQENTGELFF. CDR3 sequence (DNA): TGTGCCATCAGCCGACAGGAGAACACCGGGGAGCTGTTTTTT.

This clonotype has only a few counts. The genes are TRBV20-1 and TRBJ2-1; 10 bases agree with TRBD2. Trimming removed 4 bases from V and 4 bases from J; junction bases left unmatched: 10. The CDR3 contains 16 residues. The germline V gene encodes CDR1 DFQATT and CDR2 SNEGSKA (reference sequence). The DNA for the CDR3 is TGCAGTGCTACACCAAGTAGCGGGAGGAATTACAATGAGCAGTTCTTC. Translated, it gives CSATPSSGRNYNEQFF.

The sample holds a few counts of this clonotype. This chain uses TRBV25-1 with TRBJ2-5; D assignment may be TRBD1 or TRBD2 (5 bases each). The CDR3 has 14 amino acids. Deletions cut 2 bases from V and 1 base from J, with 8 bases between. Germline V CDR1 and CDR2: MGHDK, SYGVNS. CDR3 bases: TGTGCCAGCAGTGAAGGTGGGACCCAAGAGACCCAGTACTTC. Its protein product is CASSEGGTQETQYF.

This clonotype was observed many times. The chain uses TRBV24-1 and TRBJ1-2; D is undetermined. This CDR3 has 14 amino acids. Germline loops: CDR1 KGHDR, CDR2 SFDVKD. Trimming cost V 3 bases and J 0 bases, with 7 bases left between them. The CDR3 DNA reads TGTGCCACCAGTGATGACCGACCTAACTATGGCTACACCTTC. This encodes CATSDDRPNYGYTF.

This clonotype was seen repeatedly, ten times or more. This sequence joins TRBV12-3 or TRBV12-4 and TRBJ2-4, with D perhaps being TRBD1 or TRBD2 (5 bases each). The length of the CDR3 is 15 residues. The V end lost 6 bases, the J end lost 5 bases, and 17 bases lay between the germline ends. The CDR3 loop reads CASSSAGRSENIQYF. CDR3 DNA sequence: TGTGCCAGCAGCTCGGCAGGGAGATCGGAAAACATTCAGTACTTC.

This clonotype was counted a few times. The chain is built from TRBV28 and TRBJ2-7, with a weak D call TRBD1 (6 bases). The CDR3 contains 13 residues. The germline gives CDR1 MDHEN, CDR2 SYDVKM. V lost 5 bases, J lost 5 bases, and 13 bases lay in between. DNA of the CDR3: TGTGCCAGCAGTAACAAACAGGGTAACGAGCAGTACGTC. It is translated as CASSNKQGNEQYV.

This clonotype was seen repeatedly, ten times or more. The CDR3 region has the DNA TGCAGTGCTAGTAACGGCTCCGGGTACAATGAGCAGTTCTTC. As protein: CSASNGSGYNEQFF. The V and J genes are TRBV20-1 and TRBJ2-1; D is unclear. The germline CDR1 and CDR2 sequences are DFQATT and SNEGSKA (reference sequence). The CDR3 runs 14 residues. Trimming left V 3 bases short and J 4 bases short, with 13 bases between.

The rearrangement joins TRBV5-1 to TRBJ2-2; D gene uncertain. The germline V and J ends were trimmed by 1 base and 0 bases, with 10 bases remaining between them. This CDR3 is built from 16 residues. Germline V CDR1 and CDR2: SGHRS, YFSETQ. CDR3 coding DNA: TGCGCCAGCAGCTTGTGGCAAGGTCCGAACACCGGGGAGCTGTTTTTT. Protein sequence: CASSLWQGPNTGELFF.

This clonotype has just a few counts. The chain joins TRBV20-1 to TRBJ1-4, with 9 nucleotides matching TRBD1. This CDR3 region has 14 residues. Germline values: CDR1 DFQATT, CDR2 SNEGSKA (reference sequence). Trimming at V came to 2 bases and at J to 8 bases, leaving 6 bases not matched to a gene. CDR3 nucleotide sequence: TGCAGTGCTAGATCGCCCGGGACAGGGGAAAAACTGTTTTTT. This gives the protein CSARSPGTGEKLFF.

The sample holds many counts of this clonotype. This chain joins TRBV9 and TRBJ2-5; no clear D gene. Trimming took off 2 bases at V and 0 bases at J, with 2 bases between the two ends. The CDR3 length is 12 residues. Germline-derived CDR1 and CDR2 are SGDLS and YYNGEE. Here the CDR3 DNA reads TGTGCCAGCAGCGTTAACCAAGAGACCCAGTACTTC. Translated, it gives CASSVNQETQYF.

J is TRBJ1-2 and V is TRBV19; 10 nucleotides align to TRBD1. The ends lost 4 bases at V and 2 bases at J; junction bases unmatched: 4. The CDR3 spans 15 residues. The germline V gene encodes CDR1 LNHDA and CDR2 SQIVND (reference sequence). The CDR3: CASSTQDRGNYGYTF. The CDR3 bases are TGTGCCAGTAGTACCCAGGACAGGGGGAACTATGGCTACACCTTC. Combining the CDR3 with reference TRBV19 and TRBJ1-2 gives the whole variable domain DGGITQSPKYLFRKEGQNVTLSCEQNLNHDAMYWYRQDPGQGLRLIYYSQIVNDFQKGDIAEGYSVSREKKESFPLTVTSAQKNPTAFYLCASSTQDRGNYGYTFGSGTRLTVV.

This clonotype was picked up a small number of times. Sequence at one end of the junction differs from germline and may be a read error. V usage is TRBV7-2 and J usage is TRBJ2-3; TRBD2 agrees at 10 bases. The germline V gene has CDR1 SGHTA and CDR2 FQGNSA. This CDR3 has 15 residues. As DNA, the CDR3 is TGTGTCAGCAGATTAGCGGGGGGATACACAGATACGCAGTATTTT. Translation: CVSRLAGGYTDTQYF.

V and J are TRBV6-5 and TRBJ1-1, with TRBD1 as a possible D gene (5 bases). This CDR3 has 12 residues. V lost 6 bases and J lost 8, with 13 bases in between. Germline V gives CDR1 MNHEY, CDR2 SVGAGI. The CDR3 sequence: CASSYIGAEAFF. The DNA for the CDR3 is TGTGCCAGCAGCTACATAGGGGCAGAAGCTTTCTTT.

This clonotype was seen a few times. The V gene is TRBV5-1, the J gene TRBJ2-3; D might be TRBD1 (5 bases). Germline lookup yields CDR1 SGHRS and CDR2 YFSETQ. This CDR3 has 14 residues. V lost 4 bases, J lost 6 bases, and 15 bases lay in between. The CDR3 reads CASSPGTGQDTQYF. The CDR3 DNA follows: TGCGCCAGCAGCCCTGGAACAGGCCAGGATACGCAGTATTTT.